The T cell receptor (beta chain) described here comes from a study of regulatory T cells in long-lasting Graves disease. Documented time point: newly diagnosed GD, antithyroid drugs for less than 3 months. There was RNA extracted from PBMCs, and the TCR library was made from it. This clonotype was observed at least ten times. The authors built TCR beta libraries using iRepertoire HTBI primers and Arm-PCR of CDR3 regions. TCRdb fed the multiplex PCR reads into MiXCR, producing one record per CDR3 protein. In the table there are 510,000 or so distinct CDR3 sequences, 12% of which are singletons. The germline gives CDR1 SNHLY, CDR2 FYNNEI. This CDR3 comprises 14 residues. V was trimmed by 9 bases and J by 4 bases, leaving 18 bases between them. A further study also used this sample, focusing on T cells in Graves' hyperthyroidism and ophthalmopathy.

This receptor was obtained from a woman aged 25 to 39 with Graves disease. The chain links TRBV2 to TRBJ1-1; tentative D call: TRBD1 (6 bases). The sequencing used peripheral blood mononuclear cells (PBMCs), collected at new diagnosis, from a patient treated with antithyroid drugs. The CDR3 is CASHLEGGGTEAFF. CDR3 in DNA: TGTGCCAGTCATCTCGAAGGGGGGGGCACTGAAGCTTTCTTT. Full variable domain (missing parts from reference TRBV2 and TRBJ1-1): EPEVTQTPSHQVTQMGQEVILRCVPISNHLYFYWYRQILGQKVEFLVSFYNNEISEKSEIFDDQFSVERPDGSNFTLKIRSTKLEDSAMYFCASHLEGGGTEAFFGQGTRLTVV.